Sequencing of this T cell receptor (beta chain) was carried out in a study of graft-versus-host responses after intestinal transplantation. The wider study: Anti-thymocyte globulin was used for induction in all recipients, who then took tacrolimus and steroids for 3 to 4 years. Study-level points and caveats: In patients with graft-donor T cell macrochimerism, allograft graft-versus-host to host-versus-graft clonal ratios were high. GvH clones were identified in recipient marrow, with some first appearing in ileum or blood. Peak levels of circulating GvH clones tracked with early post-transplant HvG declines.

About this clone: Its cognate antigen is unknown.

Assay: immunoSEQ multiplex PCR; the TCRdb copy retains only in-frame clones and omits some. Here the sample spans about 96,000 clones, around 90% being singletons. Trimming stripped 8 bases from V and 6 bases from J, with 20 bases between. This CDR3 spans 14 amino acids. Germline CDR1 and CDR2: MNHEY and SVGAGI. The starting material was unstimulated CD4+ T cells sorted from spleen or lymph node cells, obtained before intestinal transplant. The genes are TRBV6-5 and TRBJ2-7, with D possibly being TRBD2 (5 bases). The TCR originated in a human donor who received an intestinal transplant. CDR3 DNA sequence: TGTGCCAGCGGAGGAGGCCGAATACTCTTCGAGCAGTACTTC. Its protein is CASGGGRILFEQYF.